This T cell receptor (beta chain) was sequenced for a study of cytomegalovirus exposure and HLA in healthy donors. Study background: Of the donors genotyped, about 390 in all, around 77% fell in the Caucasian-associated ancestry cluster.

CDR1 and CDR2 from the germline V gene are SGHRS and YFSETQ. The V gene end was trimmed by 3 bases and the J gene end by 0 bases; junction bases not matched to a gene: 10. CDR3 length: 18 residues. Primers: 60 Vbeta forward and 13 Jbeta reverse. The data were produced by immunoSEQ multiplex PCR, yet TCRdb's version contains in-frame clones alone and is incomplete. The data contain roughly 100,000 clones, around 75% of them singletons. Sequencing input: PBMCs. This clonotype originated in a man aged 35 to 55 in good health and CMV-seronegative. This chain links TRBV5-1 with TRBJ2-4, with TRBD2 matching 9 bases. The CDR3 nucleotides are TGCGCCAGCAGCTCGAATCTTCGAGCGGGGGGAGCCAAAAACATTCAGTACTTC. Residues: CASSSNLRAGGAKNIQYF. The full variable domain, completed using reference TRBV5-1 and TRBJ2-4, is KAGVTQTPRYLIKTRGQQVTLSCSPISGHRSVSWYQQTPGQGLQFLFEYFSETQRNKGNFPGRFSGRQFSNSRSEMNVSTLELGDSALYLCASSSNLRAGGAKNIQYFGAGTRLSVL.